This TCR beta chain was captured in a study of untreated major depressive disorder. Germline lookup yields CDR1 ENHRY and CDR2 SYGVKD. The V end lost 2 bases, the J end lost 5 bases, and 6 bases lay between the germline ends. This CDR3 region has 12 residues. General study results and limits: A comparatively small sample limits the generalizability of these findings. CD4+ T cells from depressed patients used TRBV05-01 (Vbeta 5.1) more often than controls.

Every depressed patient was matched in pairs with a non-depressed control on sex, age, current smoking status and body mass index. TCRdb keeps only in-frame clones here, not all; method: immunoSEQ multiplex PCR. Of 10,000 to 15,000 clones listed, under 95% were seen once; the top ten hold around 1.6%. To note about this clone: Its antigen is not known.

The J gene is TRBJ1-2, the V gene TRBV10-3, with unresolved D. Sequenced sample: CD4+ T cells from PBMCs. The TCR sequence derives from a woman aged 30 to 39 with major depressive disorder. In DNA, the CDR3 is TGTGCCATCAGTGAGAGAGGATATGGCTACACCTTC. Translation: CAISERGYGYTF.